This entry lists 9 T cell receptor beta chains sequenced from one sample in a study of OX40 agonist ivuxolimab in advanced cancers. Sequencing was performed with immunoSEQ multiplex PCR; in TCRdb, only in-frame clones are kept and a portion is missing. The sample shows roughly 46,000 clones, about nine tenths of them seen only once. Source: CD4+ or CD8+ T cells sorted from blood, taken in a trial of the OX40 agonist ivuxolimab. Receptors originate from an adult with an advanced solid tumor such as melanoma, head and neck, liver or kidney cancer.

J is TRBJ1-1 and V is TRBV7-9, with a weak D call TRBD1 (5 bases). Trimming cost V 0 bases and J 1 base, with 9 bases left between them. Germline-derived CDR1 and CDR2 are SEHNR and FQNEAQ (reference sequence). This CDR3 comprises 15 residues. For the CDR3, the DNA is TGTGCCAGCAGCTTAGCAGGGACGGCGAACACTGAAGCTTTCTTT. Translation: CASSLAGTANTEAFF.

There are a few counts of this clone. V and J are TRBV13 and TRBJ2-2, with a weak D call TRBD2 (6 bases). From germline, CDR1 is PRHDT and CDR2 FYEKMQ (reference sequence). The CDR3 loop spans 13 amino acids. Deletions cut 6 bases from V and 6 bases from J, with 11 bases between. DNA of the CDR3: TGTGCCAGCAGTTCTAGCGACTCCGGGGAGCTGTTTTTT. Its protein product is CASSSSDSGELFF.

V usage is TRBV28 and J usage is TRBJ2-7, with D unresolved. The CDR3 contains 11 residues. Germline assignment: CDR1 MDHEN and CDR2 SYDVKM. Trimming pared 8 bases from V and 2 bases from J, leaving 7 bases between. For the CDR3, the DNA is TGTGCCAGCGGAACGACCTACGAGCAGTACTTC. Translated, it gives CASGTTYEQYF.

The CDR3 spells CASSSTGSSGNTIYF. The CDR3 DNA reads TGTGCCAGCAGTTCAACTGGGTCCTCTGGAAACACCATATATTTT. This chain links TRBV6-5 with TRBJ1-3, with D uncertain. Germline V CDR1 and CDR2: MNHEY, SVGAGI. V lost 4 bases and J 0 bases, leaving 10 bases between the germline ends. This CDR3 has 15 amino acids.

This rearrangement joins TRBV6-6 to TRBJ2-5; tentative D call: TRBD2 (5 bases). The germline V gene encodes CDR1 MNHNY and CDR2 SVGAGI (reference sequence). There are 11 residues in the CDR3. V gave up 7 bases and J gave up 2 bases, with 5 bases separating them. The CDR3 is CASTGQETQYF. Here the CDR3 DNA reads TGTGCCAGCACGGGACAAGAGACCCAGTACTTC.

The V and J genes are TRBV27 and TRBJ2-5; D remains ambiguous. The germline V and J ends were trimmed by 3 bases and 5 bases, with 7 bases remaining between them. The CDR3 has 12 residues. Germline CDR1 and CDR2: MNHEY and SMNVEV (reference sequence). The CDR3 nucleotides are TGTGCCAGCAGTTTTGTTGGGGAGACCCAGTACTTC. As protein: CASSFVGETQYF.

This chain joins TRBV27 and TRBJ1-1; no clear D. The CDR3 contains 14 residues. The ends were cut back, 2 bases at V and 5 bases at J, with 12 bases in the middle. Germline V gene data show CDR1 as MNHEY and CDR2 as SMNVEV (reference sequence). Here the CDR3 reads CASSLTKGKTEAFF. CDR3 DNA sequence: TGTGCCAGCAGTTTAACGAAAGGGAAGACTGAAGCTTTCTTT.

V usage is TRBV9 and J usage is TRBJ2-2, with D unresolved. In germline, CDR1 is SGDLS, CDR2 YYNGEE. The CDR3 length is 14 residues. V lost 0 bases and J lost 5, with 8 bases in between. The CDR3, as DNA: TGTGCCAGCAGCGTAGTCTCCGGGACCGGGGAGCTGTTTTTT. This translates into CASSVVSGTGELFF.

The rearrangement joins TRBV28 to TRBJ2-5, with 7 bases matching TRBD1. The trim removed 3 bases at V and 2 bases at J, leaving 3 bases unmatched. The V gene's germline CDR1 is MDHEN and CDR2 SYDVKM. This CDR3 is 14 amino acids long. CDR3 nucleotide sequence: TGTGCCAGCAGTTTGGTCAGGGGGCAAGAGACCCAGTACTTC. The encoded protein is CASSLVRGQETQYF.